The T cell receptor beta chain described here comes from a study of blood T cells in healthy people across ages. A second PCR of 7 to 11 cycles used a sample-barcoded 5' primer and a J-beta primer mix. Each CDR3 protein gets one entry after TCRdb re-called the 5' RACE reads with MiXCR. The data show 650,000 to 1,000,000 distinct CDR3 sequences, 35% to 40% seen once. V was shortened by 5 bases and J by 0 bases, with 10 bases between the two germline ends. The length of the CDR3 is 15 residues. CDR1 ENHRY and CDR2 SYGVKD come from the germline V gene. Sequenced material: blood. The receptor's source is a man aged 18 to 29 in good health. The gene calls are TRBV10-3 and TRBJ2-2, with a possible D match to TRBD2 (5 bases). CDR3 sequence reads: CAISSSGTNTGELFF. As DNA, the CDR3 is TGTGCCATCAGTTCCTCCGGGACGAACACCGGGGAGCTGTTTTTT.